These 21 T cell receptor beta chains originate from one sample sequenced in a study of CD8 T cells in ankylosing spondylitis (TCRdb year 2017). What the work shows at the level of the full study, not this receptor alone: A TCR beta motif made up of roughly eight highly homologous amino acid variants appeared to be characteristic of blood from ankylosing spondylitis patients.

These receptors have no known antigen. The library was made by 5' RACE. Sequenced on an Illumina HiSeq 2500. TCRdb reprocessed the public reads (quality trimming at Q25 with fastp, clone calling with MiXCR) and kept in-frame beta chains. Every entry covers one CDR3 protein and lists the most common genes and DNA from its rows. A total of 500,000 or so distinct CDR3 sequences appear in this sample, approximately 5.3% of them only once. Jointly, the top ten make up under 4.5% of the sample. Sequencing used blood, either unsorted or a sorted T cell fraction (not recorded which). The receptors come from a male donor with ankylosing spondylitis.

At least ten counts were recorded for this clonotype. The chain links TRBV12-3 or TRBV12-4 to TRBJ1-4; unclear D gene. This CDR3 region has 15 residues. The V end was cut by 0 bases, the J end by 2 bases, with 7 bases between. CDR3 coding DNA: TGTGCCAGCAGTTTAGCCCCGGTGACTAATGAAAAACTGTTTTTT. As protein: CASSLAPVTNEKLFF.

This clonotype was counted between two and nine times. The chain has TRBV2 and TRBJ2-5; D perhaps matches TRBD1 (5 bases). V lost 7 bases and J lost 5, with 20 bases in between. There are 15 residues in the CDR3. Germline CDR1 and CDR2: SNHLY and FYNNEI. The CDR3, as DNA: TGTGCCAGCAAGGACCCCAGGGTAGCCGGGGAGACCCAGTACTTC. It encodes CASKDPRVAGETQYF. Supplemented by reference TRBV2 and TRBJ2-5, the full variable domain reads EPEVTQTPSHQVTQMGQEVILRCVPISNHLYFYWYRQILGQKVEFLVSFYNNEISEKSEIFDDQFSVERPDGSNFTLKIRSTKLEDSAMYFCASKDPRVAGETQYFGPGTRLLVL.

This clonotype appeared many times. J is TRBJ1-1 and V is TRBV5-1; no definite D call. Germline loops: CDR1 SGHRS, CDR2 YFSETQ. The CDR3 sequence is 13 residues long. Between the trimmed V and J ends, which lost 2 bases and 7 bases, there was a span of 12 bases. The CDR3 DNA sequence: TGCGCCAGCAGCTTTCTAGGGCAGAATGAAGCTTTCTTT. Protein sequence: CASSFLGQNEAFF.

This clonotype was detected a few times. The chain is built from TRBV4-3 and TRBJ1-2, with D perhaps matching TRBD1 (5 bases). The CDR3 extends over 15 amino acids. Germline CDR1 reads LGHNA; CDR2 reads YSLEER. Trimming removed 1 base at V and 4 bases at J, with 13 bases between. This CDR3 reads CASSQVGDVIYGYTF. DNA for the CDR3: TGCGCCAGCAGCCAAGTGGGGGACGTGATCTATGGCTACACCTTC.

Many counts were recorded for this clonotype. The rearrangement links TRBV24-1 to TRBJ2-3, with D tentatively TRBD1 (6 bases). Trimming pared 4 bases from V and 0 bases from J, leaving 31 bases between. The CDR3 consists of 22 residues. The germline gives CDR1 KGHDR, CDR2 SFDVKD. In DNA, the CDR3 is TGTGCCACCAGTGACCCAATCCTGACAGGCCCACCACGCCTTACTAGCACAGATACGCAGTATTTT. Its protein product is CATSDPILTGPPRLTSTDTQYF.

This clonotype has ten or more counts. The V gene is TRBV12-3 or TRBV12-4, the J gene TRBJ1-1; D may be TRBD1 (6 bases). With 5 bases removed from V and 4 bases from J, the gap between germline ends came to 14 bases. The CDR3 consists of 14 residues. The CDR3 DNA reads TGTGCCAGCAGTCGGGGGGGCTCGGGCACTGAAGCTTTCTTT. As protein: CASSRGGSGTEAFF.

This clonotype has only a few counts. The chain couples TRBV2 to TRBJ2-6; possibly TRBD1 for D (5 bases). CDR3 size: 18 residues. Trimming stripped 5 bases from V and 0 bases from J, with 17 bases between. Germline V gene lookup returns CDR1 SNHLY and CDR2 FYNNEI. The DNA for the CDR3 is TGTGCCAGCAGTTCCCGACAGACGTCCCTCTCTGGGGCCAACGTCCTGACTTTC. Translation gives CASSSRQTSLSGANVLTF. Combining the CDR3 with reference TRBV2 and TRBJ2-6 gives the whole variable domain EPEVTQTPSHQVTQMGQEVILRCVPISNHLYFYWYRQILGQKVEFLVSFYNNEISEKSEIFDDQFSVERPDGSNFTLKIRSTKLEDSAMYFCASSSRQTSLSGANVLTFGAGSRLTVL.

This clonotype was detected many times. This chain uses TRBV5-1 with TRBJ1-1, with 7 bases that match TRBD1. With 5 bases clipped from V and 1 base from J, the junction kept 11 bases outside the gene matches. CDR1 SGHRS and CDR2 YFSETQ come from the germline V gene. The length of the CDR3 is 16 residues. Here the CDR3 DNA reads TGCGCCAGCAGGGAGTCTAGGGGGCTCGGGAACACTGAAGCTTTCTTT. This codes for CASRESRGLGNTEAFF.

This chain connects TRBV7-9 to TRBJ2-7; TRBD2 aligns across 8 bases. CDR3 length equals 15 residues. Germline V CDR1 and CDR2: SEHNR, FQNEAQ (reference sequence). The trim removed 5 bases at V and 0 bases at J, leaving 6 bases unmatched. CDR3: CASSPRSGSSYEQYF. CDR3 bases: TGTGCCAGCAGCCCTCGGAGCGGGAGCTCCTACGAGCAGTACTTC.

This clonotype was found many times. The rearrangement uses TRBV7-2 and TRBJ2-3; D is ambiguous. The V end was cut by 6 bases, the J end by 3 bases, with 10 bases between. This CDR3 has 13 amino acids. In germline, CDR1 is SGHTA, CDR2 FQGNSA. CDR3 amino acids: CASRDAGTDTQYF. DNA for the CDR3: TGTGCCAGCAGGGACGCTGGAACAGATACGCAGTATTTT.

This clonotype was observed many times. The chain recombines TRBV20-1 with TRBJ2-1, with D unclear. This CDR3 region has 13 residues. Trimming cost V 1 base and J 10 bases, with 14 bases left between them. The germline CDR1 and CDR2 sequences are DFQATT and SNEGSKA (reference sequence). The DNA for the CDR3 is TGCAGTGCTAGAGGGTTAGACCATAAGGAGCAGTTCTTC. It specifies CSARGLDHKEQFF.

This chain links TRBV20-1 with TRBJ1-6; 7 bases are a match to TRBD1. The CDR3 totals 13 residues. CDR1 is DFQATT and CDR2 is SNEGSKA in the germline V gene (reference sequence). Losses at the gene ends were 6 bases for V and 7 bases for J; bases not matched to a gene: 6. CDR3 sequence: CSAGTESNSPLHF. The CDR3 bases are TGCAGTGCCGGGACAGAGTCAAATTCACCCCTCCACTTT.

This clonotype has only a few counts. This chain's CDR3 is CASSPHSGAYEQYF. CDR3 bases: TGTGCCAGCAGCCCCCACTCCGGAGCCTACGAGCAGTACTTC. This chain uses TRBV21-1 with TRBJ2-7. TRBV21-1 is annotated as a pseudogene. This CDR3 comprises 14 residues.

This clonotype was counted many times. This chain uses TRBV10-3 with TRBJ2-7; 11 bases agree with TRBD2. V lost 8 bases to trimming and J lost 2 bases; unmatched junction nucleotides: 5. In germline, CDR1 is ENHRY, CDR2 SYGVKD. The length of the CDR3 is 14 residues. This chain's CDR3 is CAIAGLADAYEQYF. DNA of the CDR3: TGTGCCATCGCGGGACTAGCGGACGCCTACGAGCAGTACTTC.

This clonotype has a count of ten or more. This chain joins TRBV28 and TRBJ2-7; the D gene could be TRBD1 or TRBD2 (5 bases each). Trimming stripped 6 bases from V and 2 bases from J, with 17 bases between. Germline CDR1 reads MDHEN; CDR2 reads SYDVKM. The CDR3 contains 15 residues. The DNA for the CDR3 is TGTGCCAGCAGCTCCGGAGGTGGGGCTACCTACGAGCAGTACTTC. This gives the protein CASSSGGGATYEQYF.

The rearrangement joins TRBV20-1 to TRBJ2-7; D is ambiguous. Germline V gene lookup returns CDR1 DFQATT and CDR2 SNEGSKA (reference sequence). Between the trimmed V and J ends, which lost 6 bases and 3 bases, there was a span of 12 bases. The CDR3 totals 12 residues. CDR3 loop: CSAQQAYYEQYF. Here the CDR3 DNA reads TGCAGTGCCCAGCAGGCTTACTACGAGCAGTACTTC.

This clonotype was detected many times. This chain links TRBV5-1 with TRBJ2-1; TRBD1 is a possible D gene (5 bases). The CDR3 is 15 residues long. Germline-derived CDR1 and CDR2 are SGHRS and YFSETQ. V lost 0 bases, J lost 10 bases, and 17 bases lay in between. The CDR3 here is CASSLGLSTVGEQFF. The CDR3 bases are TGCGCCAGCAGCTTGGGCCTCTCGACAGTTGGGGAGCAGTTCTTC. The full variable domain, in which reference TRBV5-1 and TRBJ2-1 provide the parts outside the CDR3, is KAGVTQTPRYLIKTRGQQVTLSCSPISGHRSVSWYQQTPGQGLQFLFEYFSETQRNKGNFPGRFSGRQFSNSRSEMNVSTLELGDSALYLCASSLGLSTVGEQFFGPGTRLTVL.

This clonotype was seen only a few times. This chain joins TRBV4-2 and TRBJ1-6; perhaps TRBD1 as D (6 bases). The CDR3 sequence is 13 residues long. CDR1 is LGHNA and CDR2 is YNFKEQ in the germline V gene. The V end lost 8 bases, the J end lost 10 bases, and 15 bases lay between the germline ends. CDR3 sequence reads: CASGPGGGSPLHF. CDR3 sequence (DNA): TGTGCCAGCGGCCCCGGGGGGGGCTCACCCCTCCACTTT.

This clonotype has ten or more counts. CDR3 coding DNA: TGTGCCAGCAGCTTGGGCGGTAACCGAGCTAACTATGGCTACACCTTC. Encoded protein: CASSLGGNRANYGYTF. The chain has TRBV7-9 and TRBJ1-2; the D is unclear. CDR3 length equals 16 residues. Looked up from germline, CDR1 is SEHNR and CDR2 is FQNEAQ (reference sequence). V was trimmed by 3 bases and J by 0 bases, leaving 14 bases between them.

At least ten counts were recorded for this clonotype. J is TRBJ2-3 and V is TRBV27; no firm D call. The CDR3 has 17 residues. The V gene's germline CDR1 is MNHEY and CDR2 SMNVEV (reference sequence). V was shortened by 5 bases and J by 0 bases, with 18 bases between the two germline ends. The CDR3 nucleotides read TGTGCCAGCAGTCTAATAAACCTCCCTTCTAGCACAGATACGCAGTATTTT. It yields the protein CASSLINLPSSTDTQYF.

This clonotype was counted only a few times. This chain joins TRBV29-1 and TRBJ2-5; unclear D gene. The CDR3 is 14 amino acids. The V gene lost 5 bases and the J gene lost 4 bases, with 17 bases spanning the gap. The germline V gene encodes CDR1 SQVTM and CDR2 ANQGSEA. The CDR3, as DNA: TGCAGCGTTTCAGACCCCAAGGTAGGAGAGACCCAGTACTTC. Residues: CSVSDPKVGETQYF.